A single sample is the source of the 22 T cell receptor beta chains below, sequenced in a study of control samples from healthy donors and cancer patients. TCRdb's copy holds only in-frame clones and misses some; the assay was immunoSEQ multiplex PCR. The table records 110,000 or so clones, approximately 90% of them present only once. The specimen sequenced was blood. These receptors were taken from a man aged 25-45 years in good health.

This sequence joins TRBV30 and TRBJ2-5; TRBD2 matches 7 bases. With V trimmed by 5 bases and J by 3 bases, 0 bases remained unmatched. Germline V gene lookup returns CDR1 GTSNPN and CDR2 SVGIG (reference sequence). The CDR3 consists of 11 residues. CDR3 protein: CAWGGEETQYF. CDR3 DNA sequence: TGTGCCTGGGGGGGGGAAGAGACCCAGTACTTC.

The chain uses TRBV27 and TRBJ2-3; a weak D match, TRBD1 (5 bases). Trimming stripped 1 base from V and 1 base from J, with 12 bases between. CDR1 MNHEY and CDR2 SMNVEV come from the germline V gene (reference sequence). The CDR3 spans 16 residues. As DNA, the CDR3 is TGTGCCAGCAGTTTATATGGGGAAGGGGGCACAGATACGCAGTATTTT. Protein: CASSLYGEGGTDTQYF.

The chain employs TRBV3-1 (or the pseudogene TRBV3-2) and TRBJ1-2; TRBD1 matches 7 bases. V was clipped by 4 bases and J by 1 base; unmatched bases: 0. The CDR3 sequence is 13 residues long. Germline lookup yields CDR1 LGHDT and CDR2 YNNKEL (reference sequence). The CDR3 DNA is TGTGCCAGCAGCCGGGACAGTAACTATGGCTACACCTTC. Amino acids: CASSRDSNYGYTF.

This chain uses TRBV11-2 with TRBJ2-6; TRBD2 matches at 8 bases. Germline loops: CDR1 SGHAT, CDR2 FQNNGV. This CDR3 comprises 17 residues. The V segment lost 2 bases and the J segment 2 bases; nucleotides outside the gene matches: 5. The DNA for the CDR3 is TGTGCCAGCAGCTTATTAATCGGGAGGGCTGGGGCCAACGTCCTGACTTTC. Translated, it gives CASSLLIGRAGANVLTF.

Only one count was recorded for this clone. This sequence joins TRBV11-2 and TRBJ1-5; D is perhaps TRBD1 (6 bases). This CDR3 is 13 amino acids long. Trimming took 5 bases from V and 7 from J, leaving 12 bases between them. CDR1 and CDR2 (germline): SGHAT, FQNNGV. This chain's CDR3 is CASSGRQDQPQHF. The CDR3, as DNA: TGTGCCAGCAGCGGACGACAGGACCAGCCCCAGCATTTT. Full variable domain (rest looked up from reference TRBV11-2 and TRBJ1-5): EAGVAQSPRYKIIEKRQSVAFWCNPISGHATLYWYQQILGQGPKLLIQFQNNGVVDDSQLPKDRFSAERLKGVDSTLKIQPAKLEDSAVYLCASSGRQDQPQHFGDGTRLSIL.

The chain employs TRBV5-1 and TRBJ2-3; D perhaps matches TRBD2 (7 bases). The germline CDR1 and CDR2 sequences are SGHRS and YFSETQ. The CDR3 spans 15 residues. The V and J ends lost 0 bases and 7 bases respectively, with 15 bases between them. CDR3 DNA sequence: TGCGCCAGCAGCTTGGTGGTGGGGGGGCTGAATACGCAGTATTTT. As protein: CASSLVVGGLNTQYF.

The rearrangement uses TRBV19 and TRBJ1-6; maybe TRBD1 (6 bases). The V gene lost 5 bases and the J gene lost 6 bases, with 11 bases spanning the gap. Germline lookup yields CDR1 LNHDA and CDR2 SQIVND (reference sequence). The CDR3 consists of 14 residues. DNA of the CDR3: TGTGCCAGTAGTGCAGGGGCGGGTAATTCACCCCTCCACTTT. Protein sequence: CASSAGAGNSPLHF.

The genes are TRBV5-6 and TRBJ1-1, with D possibly matching TRBD1 (5 bases). The CDR3 is made up of 12 amino acids. Germline assignment: CDR1 SGHDT and CDR2 YYEEEE. The V end was cut by 1 base, the J end by 7 bases, with 8 bases between. This chain's CDR3 is CASSLRGYEAFF. CDR3 in DNA: TGTGCCAGCAGCTTGAGGGGATATGAAGCTTTCTTT.

The rearrangement joins TRBV5-8 to TRBJ2-7; D is unclear. The CDR3 runs 14 residues. V was shortened by 0 bases and J by 6 bases, with 13 bases between the two germline ends. CDR1 and CDR2 (germline): SGHTS, YDEGEE. The CDR3 DNA is TGTGCCAGCAGCTTGGCCACGGTATTCGGCGAGCAGTACTTC. Translated: CASSLATVFGEQYF.

V and J are TRBV6-5 and TRBJ2-2; D gene uncertain. From germline, CDR1 is MNHEY and CDR2 SVGAGI. V was cut by 4 bases and J by 1 base, with 7 bases left in between. The CDR3 covers 14 residues. CDR3 residues: CASSLDMNTGELFF. The CDR3 bases are TGTGCCAGCAGTTTAGACATGAACACCGGGGAGCTGTTTTTT.

J is TRBJ1-3 and V is TRBV11-2; D might be TRBD1 (6 bases). CDR1 and CDR2 from the germline V gene are SGHAT and FQNNGV. The CDR3 has 17 residues. Deletions cut 3 bases from V and 0 bases from J, with 15 bases between. In DNA, the CDR3 is TGTGCCAGCAGCTTCGACAGGCCGCTGTTCTCTGGAAACACCATATATTTT. This sequence encodes CASSFDRPLFSGNTIYF.

The gene calls are TRBV6-4 and TRBJ1-2; 11 bases agree with TRBD1. The CDR3 runs to 14 residues. Trimming took 4 bases from V and 7 from J; bases not matched to a gene: 5. Looked up from germline, CDR1 is MRHNA and CDR2 is SNTAGT. The CDR3 here is CASSADRGLGGYTF. For the CDR3, the DNA is TGTGCCAGCAGTGCGGACAGGGGGCTAGGTGGCTACACCTTC.

This clone was found many times. The rearrangement joins TRBV12-5 to TRBJ1-3; D remains ambiguous. The V end lost 1 base, the J end lost 9 bases, and 13 bases lay between the germline ends. Per germline, CDR1 LGHNT and CDR2 FRNRAP. This CDR3 is built from 14 residues. The DNA of the CDR3 is TGTGCTAGTGGTTTGGGGGCGCCGCGGGTCACCATATATTTT. This encodes CASGLGAPRVTIYF.

The V gene is TRBV7-2, the J gene TRBJ1-5, with unresolved D. This CDR3 is built from 15 residues. Germline CDR1 SGHTA, CDR2 FQGNSA. V was cut by 4 bases and J by 6 bases, with 16 bases left in between. The CDR3 here is CASSSRGGVGQPQHF. CDR3 coding DNA: TGTGCCAGCAGCTCGCGGGGTGGGGTCGGTCAGCCCCAGCATTTT.

The chain joins TRBV27 to TRBJ2-3; 8 bases are shared with TRBD1. The CDR3 has 14 amino acids. V shed 8 bases, J shed 4 bases, and the junction held 8 bases outside the gene matches. CDR1 MNHEY and CDR2 SMNVEV come from the germline V gene (reference sequence). This CDR3 is CASRNPGGSDTQYF. The CDR3 region has the DNA TGTGCCAGCCGTAATCCAGGGGGCTCAGATACGCAGTATTTT.

The chain recombines TRBV5-1 with TRBJ1-1; D possibly corresponds to TRBD1 (5 bases). CDR3 length: 13 residues. CDR1 and CDR2 from the germline V gene are SGHRS and YFSETQ. V was pared by 1 base and J by 2 bases, with 6 bases between. In nucleotides, the CDR3 is TGCGCCAGCAGCTTGACAGGCAACACTGAAGCTTTCTTT. This codes for CASSLTGNTEAFF.

The CDR3 protein is CASSFGGLFQNTEAFF. CDR3 DNA sequence: TGCGCCAGCAGCTTTGGCGGCCTTTTTCAGAACACTGAAGCTTTCTTT. This rearrangement joins TRBV5-1 to TRBJ1-1; D is ambiguous. Germline V gives CDR1 SGHRS, CDR2 YFSETQ. The CDR3 is 16 amino acids. V gave up 2 bases and J gave up 1 base, with 15 bases separating them.

The chain uses TRBV12-3 or TRBV12-4 and TRBJ1-1; TRBD1 is a possible D gene (5 bases). The V and J ends lost 7 bases and 4 bases respectively, with 13 bases between them. The CDR3 is made up of 13 amino acids. CDR3 bases: TGTGCCAGCACCCCCGGGGGGGGCACTGAAGCTTTCTTT. Translation gives CASTPGGGTEAFF.

This clone was recorded many times. Other nucleotide sequences in the sample specify the same CDR3. The genes are TRBV9 and TRBJ1-3; tentative D call: TRBD1 (5 bases). CDR1 SGDLS and CDR2 YYNGEE come from the germline V gene. The CDR3 spans 15 residues. Deletions cut 0 bases from V and 0 bases from J, with 7 bases between. CDR3 protein: CASSVGTLSGNTIYF. The DNA for the CDR3 is TGTGCCAGCAGCGTAGGGACACTCTCTGGAAACACCATATATTTT.

For the CDR3, the DNA is TGCGCCAGCAGCTCACAGGGGGTTAGAGGGGCCGGGGAGCTGTTTTTT. Its translation is CASSSQGVRGAGELFF. J is TRBJ2-2 and V is TRBV4-1, with TRBD1 identical over 8 bases. This CDR3 region has 16 residues. The germline CDR1 and CDR2 sequences are MGHRA and YSYEKL. The trim removed 5 bases at V and 6 bases at J, leaving 11 bases unmatched.

The CDR3 DNA is TGTGCCATCAGTGAGTTCCAGCCGGGACAGGGGAATTCACCCCTCCACTTT. Its translation is CAISEFQPGQGNSPLHF. J is TRBJ1-6 and V is TRBV10-3; 10 positions match TRBD1. From germline, CDR1 is ENHRY and CDR2 SYGVKD. V gave up 1 base and J gave up 7 bases; unmatched junction bases: 7. CDR3 length: 17 residues.

V usage is TRBV18 and J usage is TRBJ1-3; D not certain. CDR3 length equals 15 residues. V was trimmed by 3 bases and J by 6 bases, leaving 15 bases between them. From germline, CDR1 is KGHSH and CDR2 LQKENI. CDR3 sequence: CASSPDGGLENTIYF. As DNA, the CDR3 is TGTGCCAGCTCACCCGACGGCGGCCTTGAAAACACCATATATTTT.